The rows below give T cell receptor beta chains drawn from one sample of a study of blood T cell repertoires in COVID-19. Clones were read by immunoSEQ multiplex PCR, and TCRdb kept only the in-frame ones, dropping some. This repertoire shows 200,000 to 250,000 clones, about 85% found once; its top ten account for approximately 3.3%. Sequenced: peripheral blood. The receptors here all came from a man between 18 and 29 years old with active or convalescent COVID-19. Each CDR3 is given with its conserved first and last residue. The D gene is left open where the match is weak. The size of a clone is reported for some rows only, either as once, few or many, or as a class for expanded clones.

V	D	length	size	J	DNA	CDR3
TRBV5-1	TRBD2	15	-	TRBJ2-3	TGCGCCAGCAGCTTGACTAGCGGGAGCTCAGATACGCAGTATTTT	CASSLTSGSSDTQYF
TRBV13	-	14	-	TRBJ2-1	TGTGCCAGCAGCCCAACGGCGGCCTACAATGAGCAGTTCTTC	CASSPTAAYNEQFF
TRBV3-1/TRBV3-2	TRBD2	17	-	TRBJ2-2	TGTGCCAGCAGCCGTGGACCTAGCGGAATAAACACCGGGGAGCTGTTTTTT	CASSRGPSGINTGELFF
TRBV4-2	-	17	once	TRBJ1-6	TGTGCCAGCAGCCATCCAAAGACCCGGGTCCAACATTCACCCCTCCACTTT	CASSHPKTRVQHSPLHF
TRBV7-9	-	11	-	TRBJ2-7	TGTGCCAGCAGCGAGCGGTACGAGCAGTACTTC	CASSERYEQYF
TRBV6-2/TRBV6-3	-	15	-	TRBJ2-7	TGTGCCAGCAGCCTCCTTCTCCGGGGAACCTACGAGCAGTACTTC	CASSLLLRGTYEQYF
TRBV5-1	-	15	-	TRBJ2-5	TGCGCCAGCAGCCGGTCGACAGGACTTCAAGAGACCCAGTACTTC	CASSRSTGLQETQYF
TRBV5-4	-	13	few	TRBJ2-1	TGTGCCAGCAGCCGGAGGGAAGTAAATGAGCAGTTCTTC	CASSRREVNEQFF
TRBV11-2	TRBD1	15	once	TRBJ2-1	TGTGCCAGCAGCACCTCACAGGGGTCCTACAATGAGCAGTTCTTC	CASSTSQGSYNEQFF
TRBV7-3	-	14	-	TRBJ2-3	TGTGCCAGCAGCTTAACTAGTTTCACAGATACGCAGTATTTT	CASSLTSFTDTQYF
TRBV20-1	-	11	-	TRBJ2-7	TGCAGTGCTTGGAGCAACTACGAGCAGTACTTC	CSAWSNYEQYF
TRBV19	TRBD2	19	-	TRBJ2-2	TGTGCCAGTAGTATACACACTAGCGGGGGCCCTTCGAACACCGGGGAGCTGTTTTTT	CASSIHTSGGPSNTGELFF
TRBV27	TRBD1	14	-	TRBJ1-1	TGTGCCAGCAGACTGGACAGGGTGAGCACTGAAGCTTTCTTT	CASRLDRVSTEAFF
TRBV6-2/TRBV6-3	-	14	-	TRBJ2-7	TGTGCCAGCAGTTACTTTTCACTCTCCTACGAGCAGTACTTC	CASSYFSLSYEQYF
TRBV10-3	-	15	many	TRBJ1-1	TGTGCCATCAGTGAGTCCAGGCAGGCGAACACTGAAGCTTTCTTT	CAISESRQANTEAFF
TRBV2	-	13	-	TRBJ2-2	TGTGCCAGCAGTGAAGCGCGGTCCGGGGAGCTGTTTTTT	CASSEARSGELFF
TRBV10-3	-	16	-	TRBJ2-7	TGTGCCATCAGGGGGGGTGGGGACGGCAGCTCCTACGAGCAGTACTTC	CAIRGGGDGSSYEQYF
TRBV25-1	-	12	-	TRBJ1-5	TGTGCCAGCAGTGAATATGGCCAGCCCCAGCATTTT	CASSEYGQPQHF
TRBV6-6	-	14	-	TRBJ1-2	TGTGCCAGCAGTGGTCAGGGGCTCCTCGGCGGCTACACCTTC	CASSGQGLLGGYTF
TRBV19	TRBD2	14	-	TRBJ2-7	TGTGCCAGTAGTACAGGACTAGCGGGCTACGAGCAGTACTTC	CASSTGLAGYEQYF
TRBV18	-	14	few	TRBJ2-2	TGTGCCAGCTCACCAGAGAGGAACACCGGGGAGCTGTTTTTT	CASSPERNTGELFF
TRBV7-8	TRBD2	15	-	TRBJ2-1	TGTGCCAGCAGCCCCGGCGTGAGCGGGAGGAATGAGCAGTTCTTC	CASSPGVSGRNEQFF
TRBV6-5	TRBD1	15	once	TRBJ1-4	TGTGCCAGCAGCATCCCCGGAGGGGGCTTCGAAAAACTGTTTTTT	CASSIPGGGFEKLFF
TRBV5-4	TRBD1	13	-	TRBJ1-2	TGTGCCAGCAGCCCGTGGACAGGGGATGGCTACACCTTC	CASSPWTGDGYTF
TRBV7-3	-	18	-	TRBJ1-1	TGTGCCAGCAGCCCATTTGGACGAAAGCCGAGGGATAACACTGAAGCTTTCTTT	CASSPFGRKPRDNTEAFF
TRBV4-2	TRBD2	17	-	TRBJ2-7	TGTGCCAGCAGCCAAGATCTTAGCGGGGGGTACTCCTACGAGCAGTACTTC	CASSQDLSGGYSYEQYF
TRBV27	TRBD1	13	-	TRBJ1-5	TGTGCCAGCAGTTTATCAGGGGGCCAGCCCCAGCATTTT	CASSLSGGQPQHF
TRBV24-1	-	14	once	TRBJ2-5	TGTGCCACCAGTGATTTGCTGGAGGGAGAGACCCAGTACTTC	CATSDLLEGETQYF
TRBV7-2	TRBD2	16	-	TRBJ2-1	TGTGCCAGCAGCTTAGGTGTAGCGGGGGGGCGCAATGAGCAGTTCTTC	CASSLGVAGGRNEQFF
TRBV7-9	-	14	-	TRBJ1-1	TGTGCCAGCAGCCAACCCCCAGAGAACACTGAAGCTTTCTTT	CASSQPPENTEAFF
TRBV4-3	-	17	-	TRBJ1-4	TGCGCCAGCAGCCAAGAACCCCTCTCGGGAGATAATGAAAAACTGTTTTTT	CASSQEPLSGDNEKLFF
TRBV30	-	13	-	TRBJ1-6	TGTGCCTGGGCCCCGGACAATTGGACACCCCTCCACTTT	CAWAPDNWTPLHF
TRBV6-2/TRBV6-3	TRBD1	16	few	TRBJ2-2	TGTGCCAGCAGTTACGACAGGGCGTCGAACACCGGGGAGCTGTTTTTT	CASSYDRASNTGELFF
TRBV4-3	TRBD2	18	-	TRBJ2-1	TGCGCCAGCAGCCAAGATCCCGTGGCGGGGGTCCTTTACAATGAGCAGTTCTTC	CASSQDPVAGVLYNEQFF
TRBV11-2	-	14	-	TRBJ1-6	TGTGCCAGCAGCCTGACATTTACAGAGTCACCCCTCCACTTT	CASSLTFTESPLHF
TRBV11-1	-	14	once	TRBJ1-2	TGTGCCAGCAGCTTAGACAGAACTAACTATGGCTACACCTTC	CASSLDRTNYGYTF
TRBV30	TRBD1	14	-	TRBJ1-5	TGTGCCTGGAGTCGACAGGGAACGGGGCAGCCCCAGCATTTT	CAWSRQGTGQPQHF
TRBV7-9	TRBD2	15	-	TRBJ2-1	TGTGCCAGCAGCTTACCGGGACTAGTCTCCCCTGAGCAGTTCTTC	CASSLPGLVSPEQFF
TRBV4-3	-	15	-	TRBJ2-3	TGCGCCAGCAGCCAAGATTGGCGGGGTGGTGCTACGCAGTATTTT	CASSQDWRGGATQYF
TRBV7-2	-	13	-	TRBJ1-6	TGTGCCAGCAGCTTGGGAGGTCCGGCTCCCCTCCACTTT	CASSLGGPAPLHF
TRBV10-3	TRBD2	14	-	TRBJ2-3	TGTGCCAGTTTAGCGGGATCACCCACAGATACGCAGTATTTT	CASLAGSPTDTQYF
TRBV10-3	-	17	-	TRBJ2-2	TGTGCCATCAGTGACCGACATGGCGACGCGAACACCGGGGAGCTGTTTTTT	CAISDRHGDANTGELFF
TRBV7-9	TRBD1	17	once	TRBJ1-1	TGTGCCAGCAACCTGAAGCCCGGACAGGGTGATAACACTGAAGCTTTCTTT	CASNLKPGQGDNTEAFF
TRBV30	TRBD2	19	-	TRBJ2-2	TGTGCCTGGAGTACTCGAGGGACTAGCGGGGGGGCAAGCACCGGGGAGCTGTTTTTT	CAWSTRGTSGGASTGELFF
TRBV3-1/TRBV3-2	-	15	-	TRBJ1-3	TGTGCCAGCAGCCGAGCAGCGTCCTCTGGAAACACCATATATTTT	CASSRAASSGNTIYF
TRBV10-3	TRBD2	14	-	TRBJ2-3	TGTGCCATCAGTCCCGGGAGGGGGACAGATACGCAGTATTTT	CAISPGRGTDTQYF
TRBV5-4	TRBD1	15	-	TRBJ1-2	TGTGCCAGCAAAAGCCCCCGACAGGGGAACTATGGCTACACCTTC	CASKSPRQGNYGYTF
TRBV10-3	-	16	-	TRBJ1-1	TGTGCCATCAGTTCATGGGGGGGACTCATGAACACTGAAGCTTTCTTT	CAISSWGGLMNTEAFF
TRBV29-1	-	13	-	TRBJ1-3	TGCAGCGTTGTCACAGGGTCTGGAAACACCATATATTTT	CSVVTGSGNTIYF
TRBV5-6	-	13	-	TRBJ1-5	TGTGCCAGCAGTTCTACAGGGAATCAGCCCCAGCATTTT	CASSSTGNQPQHF
TRBV5-1	TRBD1	15	-	TRBJ1-2	TGCGCCAGCAGCTTGGTGGCAGGGGGAGACTATGGCTACACCTTC	CASSLVAGGDYGYTF
TRBV18	TRBD2	13	few	TRBJ2-7	TGTGCCAGCTCAGGGCTAGCGGGAAACGAGCAGTACTTC	CASSGLAGNEQYF
TRBV18	-	16	-	TRBJ2-3	TGTGCCAGCTCACCCTCAACAGCCGGCAACACAGATACGCAGTATTTT	CASSPSTAGNTDTQYF